This T cell receptor (beta chain) appears in the sequencing data of a study of control samples from healthy donors and cancer patients. Sequencing was performed with immunoSEQ multiplex PCR; in TCRdb, only in-frame clones are kept and a portion is missing. The table includes fewer than 70,000 clones, more than 75% detected once. CDR1 MNHEY and CDR2 SVGAGI come from the germline V gene. The CDR3 comprises 15 residues, both ends counted. Of note for this clone: The DNA is omitted, as the CDR3 cannot be located on it reliably, and the CDR3 follows TCRdb's listing.

What was sequenced was PBMCs. The chain is built from TRBV6-5 and TRBJ1-1. This receptor was obtained from a woman aged 45-65 years with lung cancer. CDR3 loop: CASSYFGPMRAEAFF.